The 21 T cell receptor beta chains presented below share a single source sample, sequenced in a study of T-cell reconstitution after alpha-beta-depleted transplantation in children. Preparing the TCRbeta library involved the use of unique molecular identifiers. Via MiXCR, TCRdb re-called the PCR reads, giving one row per CDR3 protein. The repertoire includes approximately 200,000 distinct CDR3 sequences, roughly 14% of them detected once, and about 13% sits in the top ten. The starting material was PBMCs from the stem cell graft donor, obtained from the stem cell graft. Receptors originate from a human donor who donated a stem cell graft to a child with acute lymphoblastic leukemia.

This clonotype was recorded at least ten times. This sequence joins TRBV12-3 or TRBV12-4 and TRBJ1-6; D remains unclear. The V gene lost 5 bases and the J gene lost 7 bases, with 6 bases spanning the gap. This CDR3 spans 12 amino acids. CDR3 region: CASSRINSPLHF. The CDR3 region has the DNA TGTGCCAGCAGTAGGATAAATTCACCCCTCCACTTT.

This clonotype was observed a handful of times. The chain carries TRBV11-2 and TRBJ1-2; a possible D gene is TRBD1 (6 bases). The CDR3 is 15 amino acids. Trimming removed 5 bases at V and 4 bases at J, with 17 bases between. The germline V gene has CDR1 SGHAT and CDR2 FQNNGV. CDR3 in DNA: TGTGCCAGCAGCCGCCAGAGACAGGAACCCTATGGCTACACCTTC. This sequence encodes CASSRQRQEPYGYTF.

This chain connects TRBV7-8 to TRBJ1-1, with D hard to call. Germline CDR1 SGHVS, CDR2 FQNEAQ. Trimming took 4 bases from V and 4 from J, leaving 13 bases between them. The CDR3 covers 14 residues. For the CDR3, the DNA is TGTGCCAGCAGCTCCCCTTCAGGAAGCACTGAAGCTTTCTTT. This gives the protein CASSSPSGSTEAFF.

This chain links TRBV28 with TRBJ2-4; 7 bases line up with TRBD2. Trimming cost V 3 bases and J 0 bases; bases outside gene matches: 5. CDR1 is MDHEN and CDR2 is SYDVKM in the germline V gene. The CDR3 contains 16 residues. CDR3 region: CASSLGGTVAKNIQYF. The CDR3 nucleotides read TGTGCCAGCAGTTTGGGGGGGACCGTAGCCAAAAACATTCAGTACTTC.

This clonotype was observed many times. The chain uses TRBV20-1 and TRBJ1-3; D possibly corresponds to TRBD1 (6 bases). Looked up from germline, CDR1 is DFQATT and CDR2 is SNEGSKA (reference sequence). The CDR3 is made up of 13 amino acids. The V and J ends lost 6 bases and 0 bases respectively, with 9 bases between them. CDR3 bases: TGCAGTGCCGGCAGGGGCTCTGGAAACACCATATATTTT. Translating gives CSAGRGSGNTIYF.

The sample holds many counts of this clonotype. V and J are TRBV5-1 and TRBJ2-3; 7 bases map to TRBD2. Germline V gene lookup returns CDR1 SGHRS and CDR2 YFSETQ. Unmatched junction bases numbered 7, after V lost 2 bases and J lost 4 bases. The CDR3 spans 15 residues. The CDR3 loop reads CASSLQNSGSDTQYF. In nucleotides, the CDR3 is TGCGCCAGCAGCTTACAGAATAGCGGGTCAGATACGCAGTATTTT.

This clonotype showed up just a few times. This chain links TRBV30 with TRBJ1-5, with 9 positions matching TRBD1. CDR1 is GTSNPN and CDR2 is SVGIG in the germline V gene (reference sequence). The CDR3 sequence is 16 residues long. V gave up 0 bases and J gave up 3 bases; unmatched junction bases: 6. CDR3: CAWSVSGQGYNQPQHF. The CDR3 DNA is TGTGCCTGGAGTGTCAGCGGACAGGGGTACAATCAGCCCCAGCATTTT.

This clonotype was detected many times. J is TRBJ2-5 and V is TRBV11-2, with unresolved D. Per germline, CDR1 SGHAT and CDR2 FQNNGV. CDR3 length: 12 amino acids. With 4 bases removed from V and 5 bases from J, the gap between germline ends came to 8 bases. CDR3 coding DNA: TGTGCCAGCAGCTCCCCTGGGGAGACCCAGTACTTC. This sequence encodes CASSSPGETQYF.

This clonotype has a count of ten or more. The gene calls are TRBV5-1 and TRBJ2-1, with 9 bases identical to TRBD2. The germline gives CDR1 SGHRS, CDR2 YFSETQ. Unmatched junction bases numbered 6, after V lost 3 bases and J lost 5 bases. CDR3 length: 15 amino acids. The CDR3 sequence: CASSSLAGADNEQFF. Written as DNA, the CDR3 is TGCGCCAGCAGCTCACTAGCGGGCGCCGACAATGAGCAGTTCTTC. Looking up the rest from reference TRBV5-1 and TRBJ2-1 gives the full variable domain: KAGVTQTPRYLIKTRGQQVTLSCSPISGHRSVSWYQQTPGQGLQFLFEYFSETQRNKGNFPGRFSGRQFSNSRSEMNVSTLELGDSALYLCASSSLAGADNEQFFGPGTRLTVL.

This clonotype was observed at least ten times. The rearrangement links TRBV11-2 to TRBJ2-3; 8 positions agree with TRBD2. V was pared by 5 bases and J by 0 bases, with 7 bases of the junction left unmatched. This CDR3 is built from 16 residues. Germline V lookup: CDR1 SGHAT, CDR2 FQNNGV. The CDR3 here is CASSQVAGTSTDTQYF. CDR3 bases: TGTGCCAGCAGCCAAGTAGCGGGAACTAGCACAGATACGCAGTATTTT.

The table lists this clonotype with a few counts. V is TRBV12-3 or TRBV12-4 and J is TRBJ2-2; TRBD2 matches 9 bases. The junction had 8 bases not matched to a gene; V was cut back by 4 bases and J by 2 bases. The CDR3 length is 17 residues. The CDR3 loop reads CASSSPRTSANTGELFF. CDR3 in DNA: TGTGCCAGCAGTTCCCCTCGGACTAGCGCAAACACCGGGGAGCTGTTTTTT.

This clonotype was observed at least ten times. The chain couples TRBV12-3 or TRBV12-4 to TRBJ1-1; 7 positions match TRBD1. V lost 5 bases to trimming and J lost 10 bases; unmatched junction nucleotides: 7. The CDR3 is made up of 12 amino acids. Here the CDR3 reads CASSPRQGGAFF. Here the CDR3 DNA reads TGTGCCAGCAGTCCCAGACAGGGCGGAGCTTTCTTT.

This clonotype has ten or more counts. J is TRBJ1-2 and V is TRBV6-1; D is possibly TRBD1 (6 bases). The CDR3 spans 16 residues. Germline V lookup: CDR1 MNHNS, CDR2 SASEGT. The V gene lost 3 bases and the J gene lost 4 bases, with 18 bases spanning the gap. The CDR3 sequence: CASSDYWTATIYGYTF. Here the CDR3 DNA reads TGTGCCAGCAGTGATTATTGGACAGCAACCATCTATGGCTACACCTTC.

This clonotype has ten or more counts. The chain uses TRBV5-1 and TRBJ2-3; no reliable D call. The germline CDR1 and CDR2 sequences are SGHRS and YFSETQ. This CDR3 contains 15 residues. Deletions cut 4 bases from V and 6 bases from J, with 18 bases between. The CDR3 here is CASSPEGGVEDTQYF. The CDR3 DNA reads TGCGCCAGCAGCCCCGAAGGCGGAGTTGAGGATACGCAGTATTTT.

This clonotype was counted at least ten times. This chain links TRBV14 with TRBJ2-2; TRBD1 agrees at 10 bases. Germline V gives CDR1 SGHDN, CDR2 FVKESK. This CDR3 spans 17 amino acids. V gave up 4 bases and J gave up 3 bases; unmatched junction bases: 8. The CDR3 DNA reads as TGTGCCAGCAGCCGTAGGACCGGGACAGGGGACACCGGGGAGCTGTTTTTT. This sequence encodes CASSRRTGTGDTGELFF.

Ten or more counts support this clonotype. V usage is TRBV7-2 and J usage is TRBJ1-3, with D unresolved. Germline CDR1 is SGHTA and CDR2 is FQGNSA. Trimming took off 5 bases at V and 4 bases at J, with 12 bases between the two ends. This CDR3 comprises 14 residues. The CDR3 sequence is CASSPEVGGNTIYF. The CDR3, as DNA: TGTGCCAGCAGCCCAGAGGTGGGGGGAAACACCATATATTTT.

This clonotype was seen only a few times. J is TRBJ2-7 and V is TRBV29-1; D is perhaps TRBD1 (6 bases). The germline V gene encodes CDR1 SQVTM and CDR2 ANQGSEA. The CDR3 spans 11 residues. V was shortened by 7 bases and J by 5 bases, with 12 bases between the two germline ends. In DNA form, the CDR3 reads TGCAGCGCAGCGACAGGCAACGAGCAGTACTTC. It specifies CSAATGNEQYF.

The rearrangement joins TRBV11-2 to TRBJ2-7; D not certain. Germline V gene data show CDR1 as SGHAT and CDR2 as FQNNGV. The V end was cut by 5 bases, the J end by 0 bases, with 14 bases between. CDR3 size: 15 residues. CDR3 DNA sequence: TGTGCCAGCAGCCCCTTTAGCTCTAGCTCCTACGAGCAGTACTTC. This gives the protein CASSPFSSSSYEQYF.

Worth noting for this clonotype: A read error may be the cause here, since a much bigger clone is one base away. The chain is built from TRBV5-1 and TRBJ1-1, with unresolved D. This CDR3 is 14 amino acids long. V shed 4 bases and J shed 2 bases, with 12 bases lying between them. Germline loops: CDR1 SGHRS, CDR2 YFSETQ. CDR3 residues: CASSEMGINTEAFF. In DNA form, the CDR3 reads TGCGCCAGCAGCGAGATGGGCATTAACACTGAAGCTTTCTTT. The full variable domain, completed using reference TRBV5-1 and TRBJ1-1, is KAGVTQTPRYLIKTRGQQVTLSCSPISGHRSVSWYQQTPGQGLQFLFEYFSETQRNKGNFPGRFSGRQFSNSRSEMNVSTLELGDSALYLCASSEMGINTEAFFGQGTRLTVV.

This clonotype was seen repeatedly, ten times or more. The CDR3 protein is CASSEPGQGLPEAFF. The CDR3 DNA reads TGCGCCAGCAGCGAACCGGGACAGGGGCTTCCTGAAGCTTTCTTT. The chain couples TRBV5-1 to TRBJ1-1; 10 bases map to TRBD1. Germline CDR1 is SGHRS and CDR2 is YFSETQ. J was trimmed by 6 bases and V by 4 bases; bases with no gene match: 9. The CDR3 loop spans 15 amino acids.

This clonotype was counted ten times or more. The genes are TRBV30 and TRBJ2-2; D not certain. V lost 2 bases to trimming and J lost 4 bases, with 5 bases between them. This CDR3 is built from 12 residues. Germline CDR1 and CDR2: GTSNPN and SVGIG (reference sequence). The CDR3 spells CAWSKSTGELFF. CDR3 nucleotides: TGTGCCTGGAGTAAGAGCACCGGGGAGCTGTTTTTT.